This TCR beta chain was captured in a study of blood T cell repertoires in COVID-19. Study overall: Acute-phase and convalescent COVID-19 samples originated in the United States, Italy and Spain. PBMCs, B-cell-depleted T cells, or T cells were the source of the cDNA or gDNA that made up the material.

V was pared by 3 bases and J by 6 bases, with 11 bases between. The CDR3 is 13 residues long. Original methodology: Amplified reference gene primers provided the basis for estimating nucleated cell counts. Clones were read by immunoSEQ multiplex PCR, and TCRdb kept only the in-frame ones, dropping some. For V, J and clone size, that table is used; D and trimming come from the DNA. This table has under 300,000 clones, roughly 86% appearing once. Sequenced input: peripheral blood. This clonotype was obtained from a woman in her 70s with active or convalescent COVID-19. V is TRBV12-3 or TRBV12-4 and J is TRBJ1-2; D perhaps matches TRBD1 (6 bases). The CDR3 nucleotides read TGTGCCAGCAGTTTCGCTACAGGGAATGGCTACACCTTC. As protein: CASSFATGNGYTF.